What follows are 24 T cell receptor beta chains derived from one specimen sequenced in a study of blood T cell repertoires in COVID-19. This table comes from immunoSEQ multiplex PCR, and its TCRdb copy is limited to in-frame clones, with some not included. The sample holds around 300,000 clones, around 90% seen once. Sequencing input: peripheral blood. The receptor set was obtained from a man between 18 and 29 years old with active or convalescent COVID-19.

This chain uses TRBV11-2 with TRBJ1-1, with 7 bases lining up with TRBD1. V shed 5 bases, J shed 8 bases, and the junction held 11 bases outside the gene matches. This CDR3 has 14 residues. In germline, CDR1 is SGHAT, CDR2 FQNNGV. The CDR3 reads CASSPGTDYREAFF. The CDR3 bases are TGTGCCAGCAGCCCCGGGACAGACTACCGGGAAGCTTTCTTT. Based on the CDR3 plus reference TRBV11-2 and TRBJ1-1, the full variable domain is EAGVAQSPRYKIIEKRQSVAFWCNPISGHATLYWYQQILGQGPKLLIQFQNNGVVDDSQLPKDRFSAERLKGVDSTLKIQPAKLEDSAVYLCASSPGTDYREAFFGQGTRLTVV.

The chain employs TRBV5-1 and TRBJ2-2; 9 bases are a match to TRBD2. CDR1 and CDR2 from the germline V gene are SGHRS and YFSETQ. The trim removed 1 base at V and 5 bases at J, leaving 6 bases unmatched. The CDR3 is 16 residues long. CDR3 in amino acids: CASSLLWTSETGELFF. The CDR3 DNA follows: TGCGCCAGCAGCTTGCTTTGGACTAGCGAAACCGGGGAGCTGTTTTTT.

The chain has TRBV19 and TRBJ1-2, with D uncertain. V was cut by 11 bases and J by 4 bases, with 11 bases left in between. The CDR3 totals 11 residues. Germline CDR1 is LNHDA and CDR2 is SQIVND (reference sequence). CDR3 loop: CAGRAGYGYTF. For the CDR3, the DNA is TGTGCCGGGAGAGCGGGCTATGGCTACACCTTC.

CDR3 sequence: CASSLGQGGQPQHF. CDR3 in DNA: TGTGCCAGCAGCCTGGGACAGGGAGGTCAGCCCCAGCATTTT. V usage is TRBV9 and J usage is TRBJ1-5, with 9 bases that match TRBD1. Per the germline V gene, CDR1 is SGDLS and CDR2 is YYNGEE. The CDR3 consists of 14 residues. Trimming cost V 4 bases and J 6 bases; bases outside gene matches: 5. The complete variable domain, with remaining parts taken from reference TRBV9 and TRBJ1-5, reads DSGVTQTPKHLITATGQRVTLRCSPRSGDLSVYWYQQSLDQGLQFLIQYYNGEERAKGNILERFSAQQFPDLHSELNLSSLELGDSALYFCASSLGQGGQPQHFGDGTRLSIL.

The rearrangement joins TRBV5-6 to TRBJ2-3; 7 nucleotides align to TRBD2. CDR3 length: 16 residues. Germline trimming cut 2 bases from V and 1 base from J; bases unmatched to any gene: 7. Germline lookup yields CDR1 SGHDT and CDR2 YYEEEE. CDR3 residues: CASSFVGSGGTDTQYF. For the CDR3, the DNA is TGTGCCAGCAGCTTCGTCGGGAGCGGGGGCACAGATACGCAGTATTTT. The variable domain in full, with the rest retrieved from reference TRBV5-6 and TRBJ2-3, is DAGVTQSPTHLIKTRGQQVTLRCSPKSGHDTVSWYQQALGQGPQFIFQYYEEEERQRGNFPDRFSGHQFPNYSSELNVNALLLGDSALYLCASSFVGSGGTDTQYFGPGTRLTVL.

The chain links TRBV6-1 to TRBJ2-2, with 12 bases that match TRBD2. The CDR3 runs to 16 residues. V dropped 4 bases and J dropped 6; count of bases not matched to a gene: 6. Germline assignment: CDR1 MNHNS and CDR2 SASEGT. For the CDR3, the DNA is TGTGCCAGCAGTGTCCTAGCGGGGGGGCTGGCCGGGGAGCTGTTTTTT. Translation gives CASSVLAGGLAGELFF.

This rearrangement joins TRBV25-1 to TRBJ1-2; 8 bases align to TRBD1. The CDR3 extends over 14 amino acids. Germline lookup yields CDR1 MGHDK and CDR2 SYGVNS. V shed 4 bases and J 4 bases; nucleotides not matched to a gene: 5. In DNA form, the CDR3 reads TGTGCCAGCAGTGGGGCAGGGGGCAGCTATGGCTACACCTTC. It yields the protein CASSGAGGSYGYTF.

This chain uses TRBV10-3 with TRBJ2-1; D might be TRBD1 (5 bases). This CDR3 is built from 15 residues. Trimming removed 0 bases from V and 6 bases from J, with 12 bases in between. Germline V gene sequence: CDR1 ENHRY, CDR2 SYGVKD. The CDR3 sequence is CAISESGAPGNEQFF. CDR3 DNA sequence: TGTGCCATCAGTGAGTCAGGGGCCCCGGGCAATGAGCAGTTCTTC.

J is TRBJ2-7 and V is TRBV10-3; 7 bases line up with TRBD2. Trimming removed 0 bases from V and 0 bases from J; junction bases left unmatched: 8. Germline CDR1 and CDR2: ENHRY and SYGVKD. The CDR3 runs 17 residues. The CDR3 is CAISESTGLTDSYEQYF. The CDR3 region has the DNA TGTGCCATCAGTGAGTCGACGGGACTAACGGACTCCTACGAGCAGTACTTC.

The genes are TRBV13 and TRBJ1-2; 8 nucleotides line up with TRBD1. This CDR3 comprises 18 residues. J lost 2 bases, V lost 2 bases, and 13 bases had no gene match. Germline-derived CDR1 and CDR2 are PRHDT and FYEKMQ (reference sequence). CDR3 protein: CASSLWGQAVIRNYGYTF. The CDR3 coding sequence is TGTGCCAGCAGCTTATGGGGACAGGCCGTTATTCGGAACTATGGCTACACCTTC.

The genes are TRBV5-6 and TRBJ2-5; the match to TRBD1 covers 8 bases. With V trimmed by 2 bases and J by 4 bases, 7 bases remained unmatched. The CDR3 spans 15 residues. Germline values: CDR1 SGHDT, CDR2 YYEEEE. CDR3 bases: TGTGCCAGCAGCTTTGTTCAGGGGGCCCTAGAGACCCAGTACTTC. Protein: CASSFVQGALETQYF.

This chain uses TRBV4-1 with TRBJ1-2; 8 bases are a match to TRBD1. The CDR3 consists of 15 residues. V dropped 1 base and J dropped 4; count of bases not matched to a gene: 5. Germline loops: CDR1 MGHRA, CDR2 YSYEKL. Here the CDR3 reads CASSQAGGQGYGYTF. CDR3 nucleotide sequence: TGCGCCAGCAGCCAAGCAGGGGGCCAAGGCTATGGCTACACCTTC.

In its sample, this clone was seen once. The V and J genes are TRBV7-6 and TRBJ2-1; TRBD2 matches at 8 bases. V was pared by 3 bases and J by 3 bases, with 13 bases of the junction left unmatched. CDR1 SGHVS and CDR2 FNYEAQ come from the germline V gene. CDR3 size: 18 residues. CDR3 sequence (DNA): TGTGCCAGCAGCTTCGACTTGGGGCCCAGCGGGGGCTACAATGAGCAGTTCTTC. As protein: CASSFDLGPSGGYNEQFF.

CDR3: CASSVAPGVNSPLHF. The CDR3 coding sequence is TGTGCCAGCAGCGTAGCTCCAGGGGTGAATTCACCCCTCCACTTT. The chain carries TRBV9 and TRBJ1-6, with D possibly TRBD1 on 6 matching bases. Trimming cost V 0 bases and J 7 bases, with 11 bases left between them. CDR3 length: 15 residues. From germline, CDR1 is SGDLS and CDR2 YYNGEE.

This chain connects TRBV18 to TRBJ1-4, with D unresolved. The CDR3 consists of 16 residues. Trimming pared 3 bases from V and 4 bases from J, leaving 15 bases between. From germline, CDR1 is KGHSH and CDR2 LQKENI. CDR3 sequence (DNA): TGTGCCAGCTCACCCGCCCCGGCGGGCGGTAATGAAAAACTGTTTTTT. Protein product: CASSPAPAGGNEKLFF.

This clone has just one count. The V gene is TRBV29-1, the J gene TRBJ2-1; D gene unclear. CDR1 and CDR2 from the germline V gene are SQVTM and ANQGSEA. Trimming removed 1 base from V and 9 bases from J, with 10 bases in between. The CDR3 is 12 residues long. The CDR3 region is CSVEARFGEQFF. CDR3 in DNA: TGCAGCGTTGAAGCCCGGTTCGGTGAGCAGTTCTTC.

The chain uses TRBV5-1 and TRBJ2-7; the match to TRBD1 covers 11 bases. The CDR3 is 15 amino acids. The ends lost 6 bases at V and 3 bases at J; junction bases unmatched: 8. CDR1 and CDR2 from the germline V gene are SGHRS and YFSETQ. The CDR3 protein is CASTPLGQGDYEQYF. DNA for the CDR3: TGCGCCAGCACCCCCCTGGGACAGGGGGACTACGAGCAGTACTTC.

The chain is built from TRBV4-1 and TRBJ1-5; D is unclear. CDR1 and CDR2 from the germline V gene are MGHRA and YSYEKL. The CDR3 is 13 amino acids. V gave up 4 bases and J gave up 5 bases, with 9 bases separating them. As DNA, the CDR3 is TGCGCCAGCAGCCCCGAGCAGGATCAGCCCCAGCATTTT. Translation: CASSPEQDQPQHF.

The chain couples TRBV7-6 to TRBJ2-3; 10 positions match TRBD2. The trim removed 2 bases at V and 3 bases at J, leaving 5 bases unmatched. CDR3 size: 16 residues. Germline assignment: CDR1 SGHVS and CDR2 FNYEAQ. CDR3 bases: TGTGCCAGCAGCTTATCAAATAGCGGGGGGACAGATACGCAGTATTTT. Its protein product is CASSLSNSGGTDTQYF.

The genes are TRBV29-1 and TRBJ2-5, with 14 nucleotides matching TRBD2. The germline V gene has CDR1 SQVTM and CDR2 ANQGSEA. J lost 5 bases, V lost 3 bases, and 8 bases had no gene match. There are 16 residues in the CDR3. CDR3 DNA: TGCAGCGTTGACGGGGGACTAGCGGGGGCCGGGGAGACCCAGTACTTC. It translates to CSVDGGLAGAGETQYF.

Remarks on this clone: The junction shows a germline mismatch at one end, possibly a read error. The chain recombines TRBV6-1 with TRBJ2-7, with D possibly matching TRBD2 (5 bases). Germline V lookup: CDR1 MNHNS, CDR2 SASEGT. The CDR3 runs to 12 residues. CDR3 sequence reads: CASSEAPGNPRF. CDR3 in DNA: TGTGCCAGCAGTGAAGCTCCCGGGAACCCCCGCTTC.

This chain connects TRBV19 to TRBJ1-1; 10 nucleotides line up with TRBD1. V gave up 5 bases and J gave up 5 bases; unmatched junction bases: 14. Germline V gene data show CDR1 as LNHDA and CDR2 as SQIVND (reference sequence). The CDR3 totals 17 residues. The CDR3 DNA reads TGTGCCAGTAGTGCCTCCCGAACTGACAGGGGGCTTACTGAAGCTTTCTTT. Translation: CASSASRTDRGLTEAFF.

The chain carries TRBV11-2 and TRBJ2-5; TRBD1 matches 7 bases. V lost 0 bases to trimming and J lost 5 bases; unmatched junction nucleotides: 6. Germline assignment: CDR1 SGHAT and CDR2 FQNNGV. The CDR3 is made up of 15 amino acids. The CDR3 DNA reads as TGTGCCAGCAGCTTAGAATTTGGCAGGGGGGAGACCCAGTACTTC. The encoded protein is CASSLEFGRGETQYF. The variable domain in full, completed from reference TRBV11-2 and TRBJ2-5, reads EAGVAQSPRYKIIEKRQSVAFWCNPISGHATLYWYQQILGQGPKLLIQFQNNGVVDDSQLPKDRFSAERLKGVDSTLKIQPAKLEDSAVYLCASSLEFGRGETQYFGPGTRLLVL.

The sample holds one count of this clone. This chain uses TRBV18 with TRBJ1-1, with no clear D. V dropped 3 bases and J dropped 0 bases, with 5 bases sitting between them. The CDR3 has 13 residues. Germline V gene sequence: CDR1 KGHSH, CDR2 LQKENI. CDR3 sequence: CASSPLLNTEAFF. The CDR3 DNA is TGTGCCAGCTCACCCCTATTGAACACTGAAGCTTTCTTT.